This entry lists 27 T cell receptor beta chains sequenced from one sample in a study of a mutant IDH1 vaccine in newly diagnosed glioma. Clones were read by immunoSEQ multiplex PCR, and TCRdb kept only the in-frame ones, dropping some. The repertoire holds about 50,000 clones, roughly 85% seen once, with around 2.4% in the top ten. The time point: baseline, week 1 (first vaccination visit). Treatment denoted: pre-vaccination baseline after standard-of-care therapy. This specimen consisted of PBMCs, obtained from a glioma patient treated with radiotherapy, temozolomide or both. These receptors all stem from a man between 35 and 55 years old with glioma.

This rearrangement joins TRBV19 to TRBJ1-4; D gene ambiguous. The CDR3 covers 10 residues. The germline gives CDR1 LNHDA, CDR2 SQIVND (reference sequence). Trimming removed 4 bases at V and 8 bases at J, with 2 bases between. The CDR3: CASSTEKLFF. CDR3 coding DNA: TGTGCCAGTAGTACCGAAAAACTGTTTTTT.

The rearrangement joins TRBV5-1 to TRBJ2-5; 7 bases are a match to TRBD2. There are 16 residues in the CDR3. The ends lost 4 bases at V and 7 bases at J; junction bases unmatched: 16. Germline assignment: CDR1 SGHRS and CDR2 YFSETQ. In DNA, the CDR3 is TGCGCCAGCAGCCCCGGGGGAGGGGCAAATATCGGGACCCAGTACTTC. Encoded protein: CASSPGGGANIGTQYF. Combining the CDR3 with reference TRBV5-1 and TRBJ2-5 gives the whole variable domain KAGVTQTPRYLIKTRGQQVTLSCSPISGHRSVSWYQQTPGQGLQFLFEYFSETQRNKGNFPGRFSGRQFSNSRSEMNVSTLELGDSALYLCASSPGGGANIGTQYFGPGTRLLVL.

V and J are TRBV19 and TRBJ2-7; D uncertain. The V end lost 6 bases, the J end lost 0 bases, and 12 bases lay between the germline ends. Germline assignment: CDR1 LNHDA and CDR2 SQIVND (reference sequence). There are 14 residues in the CDR3. CDR3: CASSLQTSSYEQYF. CDR3 bases: TGTGCCAGTAGCTTACAAACTTCCTCCTACGAGCAGTACTTC.

The V and J genes are TRBV6-6 and TRBJ2-7; D ambiguous. V dropped 2 bases and J dropped 2 bases, with 4 bases sitting between them. The CDR3 has 12 amino acids. The V gene's germline CDR1 is MNHNY and CDR2 SVGAGI (reference sequence). The CDR3 is CASSYTPYEQYF. The CDR3 DNA follows: TGTGCCAGCAGTTACACACCCTACGAGCAGTACTTC.

The chain carries TRBV19 and TRBJ2-6; D remains unclear. The CDR3 is 15 residues long. V lost 7 bases and J lost 4, with 14 bases in between. Germline CDR1 is LNHDA and CDR2 is SQIVND (reference sequence). The CDR3 sequence: CASMELRGGANVLTF. The CDR3 DNA is TGTGCCAGTATGGAACTCCGAGGAGGGGCCAACGTCCTGACTTTC.

DNA for the CDR3: TGTGCCAGCAGCGGTGGGGGTCGCGAAGCTTTCTTT. It is translated as CASSGGGREAFF. The V and J genes are TRBV7-3 and TRBJ1-1; possibly TRBD1 for D (5 bases). This CDR3 is 12 amino acids long. V was pared by 5 bases and J by 8 bases, with 12 bases between. Germline CDR1 SGHTA, CDR2 FQGTGA.

This clone was detected only once. The chain couples TRBV5-8 to TRBJ1-5; D call uncertain. The CDR3 is made up of 11 amino acids. Germline V lookup: CDR1 SGHTS, CDR2 YDEGEE. Trimming took off 2 bases at V and 7 bases at J, with 4 bases between the two ends. The CDR3 coding sequence is TGTGCCAGCAGCTTTACCCAGCCCCAGCATTTT. Translated, it gives CASSFTQPQHF. The complete variable domain, with remaining parts taken from reference TRBV5-8 and TRBJ1-5, reads EAGVTQSPTHLIKTRGQQATLRCSPISGHTSVYWYQQALGLGLQFLLWYDEGEERNRGNFPPRFSGRQFPNYSSELNVNALELEDSALYLCASSFTQPQHFGDGTRLSIL.

V is TRBV9 and J is TRBJ2-1; D not certain. The ends were cut back, 3 bases at V and 7 bases at J, with 14 bases in the middle. The germline CDR1 and CDR2 sequences are SGDLS and YYNGEE. The CDR3 sequence is 14 residues long. CDR3 in amino acids: CASSGQPGRNEQFF. CDR3 bases: TGTGCCAGCAGCGGGCAGCCAGGTAGGAATGAGCAGTTCTTC.

The chain joins TRBV19 to TRBJ2-5; D is possibly TRBD2 (6 bases). The V end was cut by 5 bases, the J end by 5 bases, with 9 bases between. Germline assignment: CDR1 LNHDA and CDR2 SQIVND (reference sequence). The CDR3 is 12 amino acids. The CDR3 loop is CASSVRGETQYF. The CDR3 DNA reads as TGTGCCAGTAGTGTACGGGGGGAGACCCAGTACTTC.

The genes are TRBV7-3 and TRBJ2-6; 7 bases agree with TRBD2. This CDR3 is 16 amino acids long. The V segment lost 0 bases and the J segment 3 bases; nucleotides outside the gene matches: 2. Looked up from germline, CDR1 is SGHTA and CDR2 is FQGTGA. The CDR3 sequence is CASSLTGGSGANVLTF. CDR3 DNA sequence: TGTGCCAGCAGCTTAACGGGGGGGAGTGGGGCCAACGTCCTGACTTTC.

The gene calls are TRBV5-1 and TRBJ2-5, with a possible D match to TRBD2 (5 bases). The germline V gene encodes CDR1 SGHRS and CDR2 YFSETQ. The CDR3 totals 14 residues. Trimming took 6 bases from V and 1 from J, leaving 13 bases between them. In DNA, the CDR3 is TGCGCCAGCAAGCTAGGAGGAGGCCAAGAGACCCAGTACTTC. Translating it yields CASKLGGGQETQYF. Variable domain in full (rest from reference TRBV5-1 and TRBJ2-5): KAGVTQTPRYLIKTRGQQVTLSCSPISGHRSVSWYQQTPGQGLQFLFEYFSETQRNKGNFPGRFSGRQFSNSRSEMNVSTLELGDSALYLCASKLGGGQETQYFGPGTRLLVL.

The chain uses TRBV2 and TRBJ2-5; D gene unclear. V lost 10 bases, J lost 2 bases, and 5 bases lay in between. Germline V lookup: CDR1 SNHLY, CDR2 FYNNEI. The CDR3 length is 10 residues. The CDR3 region is CAIGQETQYF. CDR3 DNA sequence: TGTGCCATCGGACAAGAGACCCAGTACTTC.

V usage is TRBV28 and J usage is TRBJ1-2; maybe TRBD1 (6 bases). This CDR3 has 17 amino acids. Per germline, CDR1 MDHEN and CDR2 SYDVKM. V lost 1 base to trimming and J lost 6 bases, with 21 bases between them. The CDR3 DNA follows: TGTGCCAGCAGTTTATCGGCAGGGGCGCGGATCGGGAATGGCTACACCTTC. This translates into CASSLSAGARIGNGYTF.

The rearrangement uses TRBV29-1 and TRBJ2-7; the D gene is possibly TRBD2 (7 bases). The CDR3 spans 17 residues. The V and J ends lost 5 bases and 7 bases respectively, with 30 bases between them. Germline V CDR1 and CDR2: SQVTM, ANQGSEA. DNA for the CDR3: TGCAGCGTTTCCCCGGGGGGCCGCGGAGCCGACTCTGGTGAGCAGTACTTC. It is translated as CSVSPGGRGADSGEQYF.

This clone has just one count. The rearrangement joins TRBV7-9 to TRBJ2-1; unclear D gene. Germline V lookup: CDR1 SEHNR, CDR2 FQNEAQ (reference sequence). This CDR3 has 11 amino acids. With 7 bases removed from V and 8 bases from J, the gap between germline ends came to 9 bases. The DNA for the CDR3 is TGTGCCAGCACCCCTGCTTATGAGCAGTTCTTC. It translates to CASTPAYEQFF.

The rearrangement joins TRBV9 to TRBJ2-7, with D hard to call. This CDR3 region has 15 residues. Trimming stripped 0 bases from V and 1 base from J, with 11 bases between. In germline, CDR1 is SGDLS, CDR2 YYNGEE. The CDR3 nucleotides are TGTGCCAGCAGCGTAGCGGCTAGTCAGTCCTACGAGCAGTACTTC. Its protein product is CASSVAASQSYEQYF.

The chain uses TRBV6-1 and TRBJ2-1; maybe TRBD2 (5 bases). V was shortened by 6 bases and J by 0 bases, with 12 bases between the two germline ends. Germline V lookup: CDR1 MNHNS, CDR2 SASEGT. The CDR3 is made up of 15 amino acids. The CDR3 nucleotides read TGTGCCAGCAGCCTCTCGGACTCCTCCTACAATGAGCAGTTCTTC. Encoded protein: CASSLSDSSYNEQFF.

This chain uses TRBV7-2 with TRBJ2-3, with 10 bases aligning to TRBD2. The ends lost 3 bases at V and 3 bases at J; junction bases unmatched: 6. This CDR3 spans 16 amino acids. The germline CDR1 and CDR2 sequences are SGHTA and FQGNSA. The CDR3 spells CASSFLAGVNTDTQYF. The CDR3 DNA reads as TGTGCCAGCAGCTTTCTAGCGGGAGTGAATACAGATACGCAGTATTTT.

This clone has more than one count but fewer than ten. The chain links TRBV14 to TRBJ2-1; D is undetermined. The CDR3 spans 14 residues. The germline gives CDR1 SGHDN, CDR2 FVKESK. Between the trimmed V and J ends, which lost 0 bases and 7 bases, there was a span of 10 bases. The CDR3 DNA follows: TGTGCCAGCAGCCAAGACCCAATAGCAAATGAGCAGTTCTTC. Translated, it gives CASSQDPIANEQFF.

The CDR3 DNA follows: TGTGCCAGCAGCCCAGAGACAGGGCCCACTGAAGCTTTCTTT. Encoded protein: CASSPETGPTEAFF. The gene calls are TRBV7-2 and TRBJ1-1; 7 bases line up with TRBD1. Trimming cost V 5 bases and J 4 bases; bases outside gene matches: 7. The CDR3 has 14 amino acids. The germline CDR1 and CDR2 sequences are SGHTA and FQGNSA.

This clone was observed a few times. V is TRBV5-6 and J is TRBJ1-5; D not resolved. Germline V gives CDR1 SGHDT, CDR2 YYEEEE. Trimming left V 1 base short and J 4 bases short, with 12 bases between. The CDR3 totals 15 residues. The CDR3 reads CASSLRTAVNQPQHF. The CDR3 DNA sequence: TGTGCCAGCAGCTTGAGAACAGCAGTAAATCAGCCCCAGCATTTT.

This chain joins TRBV10-3 and TRBJ2-2, with TRBD1 as a possible D gene (6 bases). V lost 6 bases and J lost 3, with 11 bases in between. Germline V gives CDR1 ENHRY, CDR2 SYGVKD. The CDR3 length is 14 residues. The CDR3, as DNA: TGTGCCATCAGAGGGGGTGAGGACACCGGGGAGCTGTTTTTT. It codes for CAIRGGEDTGELFF.

The rearrangement uses TRBV18 and TRBJ2-5, with TRBD2 matching 13 bases. The V gene end was trimmed by 3 bases and the J gene end by 5 bases; junction bases not matched to a gene: 6. Per the germline V gene, CDR1 is KGHSH and CDR2 is LQKENI. This CDR3 is 16 amino acids long. The CDR3 is CASSPRLAGGRETQYF. The CDR3 bases are TGTGCCAGCTCACCGAGACTAGCGGGAGGAAGGGAGACCCAGTACTTC.

The chain uses TRBV7-2 and TRBJ2-1; unclear D gene. The germline V gene encodes CDR1 SGHTA and CDR2 FQGNSA. This CDR3 region has 16 residues. Between the trimmed V and J ends, which lost 1 base and 0 bases, there was a span of 10 bases. The CDR3 region has the DNA TGTGCCAGCAGCTTAGTGGGCGGTTCCTCCTACAATGAGCAGTTCTTC. This encodes CASSLVGGSSYNEQFF.

The chain has TRBV6-5 and TRBJ2-7; a weak D match, TRBD1 (6 bases). The CDR3 is 11 amino acids. Trimming pared 8 bases from V and 3 bases from J, leaving 8 bases between. CDR1 is MNHEY, CDR2 SVGAGI, per germline. The CDR3 nucleotides are TGTGCCAGCCGACAGGACTACGAGCAGTACTTC. Protein: CASRQDYEQYF.

Only one count was recorded for this clone. The chain combines TRBV4-1 with TRBJ1-5; D uncertain. The CDR3 extends over 15 amino acids. The germline V and J ends were trimmed by 6 bases and 2 bases, with 14 bases remaining between them. Germline V gene lookup returns CDR1 MGHRA and CDR2 YSYEKL. CDR3: CASRPSYTGNQPQHF. CDR3 DNA sequence: TGCGCCAGCAGGCCAAGTTATACTGGCAATCAGCCCCAGCATTTT.

This chain connects TRBV6-5 to TRBJ2-5; the match to TRBD1 covers 7 bases. This CDR3 is built from 13 residues. CDR1 is MNHEY, CDR2 SVGAGI, per germline. Losses at the gene ends were 4 bases for V and 9 bases for J; bases not matched to a gene: 8. This CDR3 reads CASSWGRGLAQYF. CDR3 nucleotides: TGTGCCAGCAGTTGGGGCAGGGGGTTGGCCCAGTACTTC.